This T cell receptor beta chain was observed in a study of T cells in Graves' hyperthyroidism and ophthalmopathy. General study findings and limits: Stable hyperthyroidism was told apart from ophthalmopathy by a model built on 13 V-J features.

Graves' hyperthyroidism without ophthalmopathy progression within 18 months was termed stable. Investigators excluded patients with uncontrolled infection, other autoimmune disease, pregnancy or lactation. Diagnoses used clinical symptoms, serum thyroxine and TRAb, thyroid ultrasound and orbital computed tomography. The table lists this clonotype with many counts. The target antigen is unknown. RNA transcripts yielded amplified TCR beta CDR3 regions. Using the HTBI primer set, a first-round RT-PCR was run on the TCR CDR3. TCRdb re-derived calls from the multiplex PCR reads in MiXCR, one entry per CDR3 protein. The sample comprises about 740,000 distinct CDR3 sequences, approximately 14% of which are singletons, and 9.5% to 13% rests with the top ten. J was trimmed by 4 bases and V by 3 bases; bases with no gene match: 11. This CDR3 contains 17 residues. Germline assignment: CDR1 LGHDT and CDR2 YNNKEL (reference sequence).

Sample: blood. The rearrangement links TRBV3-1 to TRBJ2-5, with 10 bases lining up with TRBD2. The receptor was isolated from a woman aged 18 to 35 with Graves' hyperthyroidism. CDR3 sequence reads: CASSHRTSGGGAETQYF. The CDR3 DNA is TGTGCCAGCAGCCACCGGACTAGCGGAGGGGGGGCAGAGACCCAGTACTTC.